A single sample gave rise to the 27 T cell receptor beta chains below, sequenced in a study of OX40 agonist ivuxolimab in advanced cancers. Only in-frame clones appear in the TCRdb table, and some are missing; sequencing was by immunoSEQ multiplex PCR. The table includes tens of thousands of clones, around nine tenths detected once. The input for sequencing was CD4+ or CD8+ T cells sorted from blood, taken in a trial of the OX40 agonist ivuxolimab. All receptors derive from an adult with an advanced solid tumor such as melanoma, head and neck, liver or kidney cancer.

This chain uses TRBV6-5 with TRBJ2-3; D uncertain. The CDR3 is 15 residues long. Germline V lookup: CDR1 MNHEY, CDR2 SVGAGI. Trimming took off 2 bases at V and 4 bases at J, with 13 bases between the two ends. The CDR3 bases are TGTGCCAGCAGTTACCTGGCAGGCGCCTCAGATACGCAGTATTTT. Translation: CASSYLAGASDTQYF.

The chain couples TRBV6-5 to TRBJ2-2; D is possibly TRBD1 (6 bases). This CDR3 contains 12 residues. Germline CDR1 is MNHEY and CDR2 is SVGAGI. Trimming removed 10 bases at V and 1 base at J, with 7 bases between. CDR3 residues: CAIRGNTGELFF. The CDR3 DNA reads TGTGCCATCAGGGGGAACACCGGGGAGCTGTTTTTT.

This clone showed up just once. The CDR3 is CASSAGRGAYGYTF. The CDR3 DNA follows: TGTGCCAGCTCAGCTGGCAGGGGTGCCTATGGCTACACCTTC. This chain links TRBV6-1 with TRBJ1-2; D perhaps matches TRBD1 (6 bases). Germline loops: CDR1 MNHNS, CDR2 SASEGT. Trimming took 8 bases from V and 4 from J, leaving 17 bases between them. The length of the CDR3 is 14 residues.

The V and J genes are TRBV4-1 and TRBJ1-1, with a weak D call TRBD1 (5 bases). The germline gives CDR1 MGHRA, CDR2 YSYEKL. This CDR3 has 14 amino acids. Trimming cost V 6 bases and J 1 base, with 12 bases left between them. The CDR3 loop reads CASRGVLRNTEAFF. CDR3 bases: TGCGCCAGCAGGGGGGTTCTTCGGAACACTGAAGCTTTCTTT.

The chain uses TRBV7-9 and TRBJ2-7; possibly TRBD1 or TRBD2 for D (5 bases each). Trimming removed 2 bases from V and 2 bases from J, with 19 bases in between. From germline, CDR1 is SEHNR and CDR2 FQNEAQ (reference sequence). This CDR3 is built from 17 residues. The CDR3 DNA follows: TGTGCCAGCAGCTTATTAGGTGGGAGACAGTCTCCCTACGAGCAGTACTTC. Translation: CASSLLGGRQSPYEQYF. The full variable domain, in which reference TRBV7-9 and TRBJ2-7 provide the parts outside the CDR3, is DTGVSQNPRHKITKRGQNVTFRCDPISEHNRLYWYRQTLGQGPEFLTYFQNEAQLEKSRLLSDRFSAERPKGSFSTLEIQRTEQGDSAMYLCASSLLGGRQSPYEQYFGPGTRLTVT.

J is TRBJ2-2 and V is TRBV6-1; D gene uncertain. The V gene lost 3 bases and the J gene lost 5 bases, with 10 bases spanning the gap. Germline-derived CDR1 and CDR2 are MNHNS and SASEGT. The CDR3 runs 14 residues. The CDR3 nucleotides are TGTGCCAGCAGTGAGATCCCGAGTACCGGGGAGCTGTTTTTT. It specifies CASSEIPSTGELFF.

The genes are TRBV6-5 and TRBJ1-2, with TRBD1 matching 10 bases. V lost 6 bases to trimming and J lost 5 bases; unmatched junction nucleotides: 6. The CDR3 has 14 residues. The germline CDR1 and CDR2 sequences are MNHEY and SVGAGI. CDR3 DNA sequence: TGTGCCAGCAGGGAGCCGGGACAGGGGTATGGCTACACCTTC. Translated: CASREPGQGYGYTF.

CDR3 residues: CASSSPTGERSPLHF. Here the CDR3 DNA reads TGTGCCAGTAGCTCCCCTACAGGGGAGAGATCACCCCTCCACTTT. The gene calls are TRBV19 and TRBJ1-6, with 7 bases fitting TRBD1. Germline loops: CDR1 LNHDA, CDR2 SQIVND (reference sequence). The CDR3 consists of 15 residues. Germline trimming cut 6 bases from V and 10 bases from J; bases unmatched to any gene: 12.

The CDR3 loop is CASHLTSGTGLRGRSKETQYF. As DNA, the CDR3 is TGCGCCAGCCACTTGACCTCCGGGACAGGACTTCGGGGGAGGTCAAAAGAGACCCAGTACTTC. This sequence joins TRBV5-1 and TRBJ2-5, with TRBD1 matching 8 bases. The germline V gene encodes CDR1 SGHRS and CDR2 YFSETQ. Unmatched junction bases numbered 29, after V lost 7 bases and J lost 3 bases. The CDR3 totals 21 residues.

The chain carries TRBV6-4 and TRBJ1-2; TRBD1 aligns across 7 bases. The CDR3 spans 13 residues. The V gene's germline CDR1 is MRHNA and CDR2 SNTAGT. J lost 4 bases, V lost 8 bases, and 7 bases had no gene match. CDR3 in DNA: TGTGCCAGCCGACAGGGACCAGGCTATGGCTACACCTTC. Its translation: CASRQGPGYGYTF.

This clone has only one observation. J is TRBJ2-3 and V is TRBV2; 7 nucleotides align to TRBD2. J lost 2 bases, V lost 9 bases, and 8 bases had no gene match. Germline-derived CDR1 and CDR2 are SNHLY and FYNNEI. There are 14 residues in the CDR3. As DNA, the CDR3 is TGTGCCAGGGGGTTCGCGGGAGTCACAGATACGCAGTATTTT. Translated, it gives CARGFAGVTDTQYF.

The chain is built from TRBV6-6 and TRBJ1-1, with unresolved D. Trimming left V 7 bases short and J 5 bases short, with 11 bases between. There are 12 residues in the CDR3. Germline CDR1 reads MNHNY; CDR2 reads SVGAGI (reference sequence). Here the CDR3 reads CASNHGSTEAFF. The CDR3 DNA reads TGTGCCAGCAACCACGGGTCGACTGAAGCTTTCTTT.

The chain carries TRBV15 and TRBJ2-6, with 9 bases aligning to TRBD1. CDR1 and CDR2 (germline): LNHNV, YYDKDF (reference sequence). The CDR3 covers 17 residues. Trimming cost V 2 bases and J 2 bases; bases outside gene matches: 4. CDR3 sequence (DNA): TGTGCCACCAGCAGAACAAACAGGGGGCCTGGGGCCAACGTCCTGACTTTC. Its protein product is CATSRTNRGPGANVLTF.

V usage is TRBV11-3 and J usage is TRBJ2-1; D is perhaps TRBD1 (6 bases). The CDR3 runs 12 residues. The germline V gene has CDR1 SGHNT and CDR2 YENEEA. V dropped 5 bases and J dropped 10 bases, with 12 bases sitting between them. The DNA for the CDR3 is TGTGCCAGCAGCCCCGGGACACAGGAGCAGTTCTTC. Encoded protein: CASSPGTQEQFF.

The rearrangement joins TRBV25-1 to TRBJ2-3; D remains ambiguous. V gave up 4 bases and J gave up 1 base, with 12 bases separating them. The CDR3 sequence is 15 residues long. Germline CDR1 and CDR2: MGHDK and SYGVNS. CDR3 amino acids: CASSARTARTDTQYF. CDR3 DNA: TGTGCCAGCAGTGCCCGGACGGCGCGCACAGATACGCAGTATTTT.

V gene TRBV19 combines with J gene TRBJ2-6; D call uncertain. The CDR3 is 15 residues long. Deletions cut 4 bases from V and 0 bases from J, with 7 bases between. Germline V gene sequence: CDR1 LNHDA, CDR2 SQIVND (reference sequence). Here the CDR3 DNA reads TGTGCCAGTAGTACATACAGCTCTGGGGCCAACGTCCTGACTTTC. It specifies CASSTYSSGANVLTF.

The chain couples TRBV11-3 to TRBJ2-5; TRBD1 matches at 8 bases. This CDR3 is built from 16 residues. V lost 2 bases to trimming and J lost 4 bases; unmatched junction nucleotides: 9. Germline V gene data show CDR1 as SGHNT and CDR2 as YENEEA. The CDR3 DNA is TGTGCCAGCAGCTTAACGAGGACAGGGAAGAGAGAGACCCAGTACTTC. Amino acids: CASSLTRTGKRETQYF.

V gene TRBV19 combines with J gene TRBJ1-1; 8 bases match TRBD1. The CDR3 extends over 13 amino acids. The V gene end was trimmed by 5 bases and the J gene end by 9 bases; junction bases not matched to a gene: 8. Germline lookup yields CDR1 LNHDA and CDR2 SQIVND (reference sequence). The CDR3 spells CASSFGQGGQAFF. The DNA for the CDR3 is TGTGCCAGTAGTTTTGGACAGGGAGGGCAAGCTTTCTTT. Looking up the rest from reference TRBV19 and TRBJ1-1 gives the full variable domain: DGGITQSPKYLFRKEGQNVTLSCEQNLNHDAMYWYRQDPGQGLRLIYYSQIVNDFQKGDIAEGYSVSREKKESFPLTVTSAQKNPTAFYLCASSFGQGGQAFFGQGTRLTVV.

The CDR3 spells CASSFARGAGHLAKNIQYF. CDR3 nucleotides: TGTGCCAGCAGCTTCGCCCGGGGCGCAGGACATTTAGCCAAAAACATTCAGTACTTC. The V call is TRBV11-2, the J call TRBJ2-4; possibly TRBD1 or TRBD2 for D (5 bases each). CDR3 length: 19 amino acids. Looked up from germline, CDR1 is SGHAT and CDR2 is FQNNGV. Trimming pared 3 bases from V and 0 bases from J, leaving 21 bases between.

The rearrangement links TRBV30 to TRBJ1-5; the match to TRBD1 covers 7 bases. This CDR3 is built from 13 residues. V dropped 5 bases and J dropped 4; count of bases not matched to a gene: 5. From germline, CDR1 is GTSNPN and CDR2 SVGIG (reference sequence). CDR3 in DNA: TGTGCCTGGGCGGGACAGCATAATCAGCCCCAGCATTTT. This sequence encodes CAWAGQHNQPQHF. Looking up the rest from reference TRBV30 and TRBJ1-5 gives the full variable domain: SQTIHQWPATLVQPVGSPLSLECTVEGTSNPNLYWYRQAAGRGLQLLFYSVGIGQISSEVPQNLSASRPQDRQFILSSKKLLLSDSGFYLCAWAGQHNQPQHFGDGTRLSIL.

The chain joins TRBV5-1 to TRBJ2-1; D is possibly TRBD1 or TRBD2 (5 bases each). The length of the CDR3 is 21 residues. Trimming took 2 bases from V and 0 from J, leaving 27 bases between them. CDR1 is SGHRS and CDR2 is YFSETQ in the germline V gene. The chain's CDR3 is CASSFLGQGRLAEISYNEQFF. Here the CDR3 DNA reads TGCGCCAGCAGCTTTCTGGGCCAGGGTCGGCTAGCAGAAATCTCCTACAATGAGCAGTTCTTC.

The gene calls are TRBV5-1 and TRBJ2-3; maybe TRBD1 (6 bases). V was shortened by 6 bases and J by 0 bases, with 17 bases between the two germline ends. The CDR3 has 16 amino acids. The germline CDR1 and CDR2 sequences are SGHRS and YFSETQ. CDR3 amino acids: CASNLQGYASTDTQYF. The DNA for the CDR3 is TGCGCCAGCAACCTACAGGGATATGCTAGCACAGATACGCAGTATTTT.

The chain uses TRBV19 and TRBJ1-3; D call uncertain. CDR3 length: 12 residues. Germline CDR1 reads LNHDA; CDR2 reads SQIVND (reference sequence). Trimming cost V 7 bases and J 3 bases, with 7 bases left between them. The CDR3 loop reads CASNGIGNTIYF. DNA of the CDR3: TGTGCCAGTAACGGGATTGGAAACACCATATATTTT.

V gene TRBV19 combines with J gene TRBJ2-1, with D perhaps matching TRBD2 (6 bases). V shed 5 bases and J shed 8 bases, with 13 bases lying between them. The CDR3 loop spans 13 amino acids. Germline values: CDR1 LNHDA, CDR2 SQIVND (reference sequence). The CDR3 is CASSALAFDEQFF. In DNA, the CDR3 is TGTGCCAGTAGTGCGCTAGCGTTTGATGAGCAGTTCTTC.

This clone has a single count. The chain employs TRBV5-1 and TRBJ2-1, with a tentative D call TRBD2 (6 bases). The ends were cut back, 0 bases at V and 7 bases at J, with 17 bases in the middle. Germline V CDR1 and CDR2: SGHRS, YFSETQ. The CDR3 runs 16 residues. DNA of the CDR3: TGCGCCAGCAGCTTGGGGGCCACGACTAGGGTTAATGAGCAGTTCTTC. This gives the protein CASSLGATTRVNEQFF.

The rearrangement joins TRBV7-2 to TRBJ1-2; TRBD1 matches 7 bases. The junction had 10 bases not matched to a gene; V was cut back by 5 bases and J by 7 bases. From germline, CDR1 is SGHTA and CDR2 FQGNSA. This CDR3 spans 14 amino acids. CDR3 sequence (DNA): TGTGCCAGCAGCGAAGTCAGGGCAGGGGGTGGCTACACCTTC. The encoded protein is CASSEVRAGGGYTF.

V and J are TRBV18 and TRBJ2-5, with D unclear. The CDR3 sequence is 15 residues long. The V gene lost 3 bases and the J gene lost 1 base, with 12 bases spanning the gap. CDR1 and CDR2 from the germline V gene are KGHSH and LQKENI. The CDR3 DNA reads as TGTGCCAGCTCACCTGTTAGGAAGTTCCAAGAGACCCAGTACTTC. It codes for CASSPVRKFQETQYF.